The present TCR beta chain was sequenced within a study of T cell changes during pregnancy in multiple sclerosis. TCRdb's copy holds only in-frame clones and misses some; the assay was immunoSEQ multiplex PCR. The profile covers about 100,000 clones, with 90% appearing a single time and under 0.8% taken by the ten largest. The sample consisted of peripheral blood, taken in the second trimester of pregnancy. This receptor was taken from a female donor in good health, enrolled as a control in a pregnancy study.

CDR3 sequence: CASSLETEAFF. The CDR3 DNA follows: TGCGCCAGCAGCTTAGAGACTGAAGCTTTCTTT. The chain carries TRBV10-1 and TRBJ1-1; D remains unclear. The CDR3 sequence is 11 residues long. The V end was cut by 6 bases, the J end by 5 bases, with 7 bases between. Per germline, CDR1 WNHNN and CDR2 SYGVQD (reference sequence).